The 26 T cell receptor beta chains below come from one sample, sequenced in a study of blood T cell repertoires in COVID-19. Measured with immunoSEQ multiplex PCR; TCRdb has only the in-frame clones, and not every one. The repertoire includes hundreds of thousands of clones, about nine tenths of them detected once, and 1.4% to 1.5% sits in the top ten. Input material: peripheral blood. These receptors were taken from a woman aged 25 to 39 with active or convalescent COVID-19.

CDR3 in DNA: TGTGCCTGGAGGCGCGGCCCGGCTGGAAACACCATATATTTT. It yields the protein CAWRRGPAGNTIYF. The chain employs TRBV30 and TRBJ1-3; no clear D gene. Germline loops: CDR1 GTSNPN, CDR2 SVGIG (reference sequence). V lost 3 bases and J lost 2, with 11 bases in between. This CDR3 region has 14 residues.

This clone was recorded many times. J is TRBJ1-2 and V is TRBV5-4; 10 nucleotides line up with TRBD1. CDR3 length equals 14 residues. Germline values: CDR1 SGHNT, CDR2 YYREEE (reference sequence). With 1 base clipped from V and 7 bases from J, the junction kept 4 bases outside the gene matches. CDR3 coding DNA: TGTGCCAGCAGCTTGTTGGACAGGGGGACTGGCTACACCTTC. It yields the protein CASSLLDRGTGYTF.

The J gene is TRBJ1-4, the V gene TRBV12-3 or TRBV12-4; D is uncertain. CDR3 length: 13 amino acids. V was pared by 10 bases and J by 8 bases, with 17 bases between. CDR3 nucleotides: TGTGCCACCACCACTTCGCGATGGGAAAAACTGTTTTTT. It codes for CATTTSRWEKLFF.

This chain joins TRBV5-6 and TRBJ1-2; D is unresolved. The germline V and J ends were trimmed by 4 bases and 2 bases, with 12 bases remaining between them. The CDR3 contains 14 residues. Germline CDR1 is SGHDT and CDR2 is YYEEEE. The CDR3 protein is CASSTRRGNYGYTF. CDR3 bases: TGTGCCAGCAGCACCCGACGGGGAAACTATGGCTACACCTTC.

The chain carries TRBV3-1 (or the pseudogene TRBV3-2) and TRBJ1-6; maybe TRBD1 (5 bases). Trimming pared 1 base from V and 6 bases from J, leaving 22 bases between. Germline V CDR1 and CDR2: LGHDT, YNNKEL (reference sequence). The CDR3 runs 19 residues. The CDR3 loop reads CASSQVPPGGGFSNSPLHF. The CDR3 nucleotides are TGTGCCAGCAGCCAAGTTCCACCCGGGGGTGGTTTTAGTAATTCACCCCTCCACTTT.

The sample holds one count of this clone. This chain joins TRBV5-1 and TRBJ2-5, with D uncertain. Trimming removed 0 bases at V and 5 bases at J, with 5 bases between. The CDR3 loop spans 12 amino acids. Germline CDR1 reads SGHRS; CDR2 reads YFSETQ. The CDR3 DNA is TGCGCCAGCAGCTTGGCCTCCGAGACCCAGTACTTC. Translated: CASSLASETQYF.

The V call is TRBV28, the J call TRBJ2-7, with 7 positions matching TRBD1. Germline loops: CDR1 MDHEN, CDR2 SYDVKM. V lost 2 bases, J lost 6 bases, and 7 bases stayed unmatched. The CDR3 has 14 residues. CDR3 bases: TGTGCCAGCAGTTTACCCTCGACAGGGTTCGAGCAGTACTTC. Translation gives CASSLPSTGFEQYF.

This clone occurred a few times. This chain uses TRBV18 with TRBJ1-1; possible D gene TRBD1, 6 bases. This CDR3 is built from 13 residues. CDR1 is KGHSH, CDR2 LQKENI, per germline. Trimming took off 4 bases at V and 4 bases at J, with 10 bases between the two ends. CDR3 sequence reads: CASSRIRGTEAFF. CDR3 in DNA: TGTGCCAGCTCACGGATCAGGGGCACTGAAGCTTTCTTT.

The rearrangement links TRBV27 to TRBJ1-2; the D gene is possibly TRBD1 (6 bases). The germline V gene has CDR1 MNHEY and CDR2 SMNVEV (reference sequence). Trimming took off 2 bases at V and 8 bases at J, with 15 bases between the two ends. CDR3 length: 14 amino acids. The CDR3 DNA reads as TGTGCCAGCAGTTTAAAGGCAGGGGTGAGCGGCTACACCTTC. Amino acids: CASSLKAGVSGYTF.

This CDR3 is CAISESTGTSGYNEQFF. The DNA for the CDR3 is TGTGCCATCAGTGAGTCGACGGGGACTAGCGGCTACAATGAGCAGTTCTTC. The chain is built from TRBV10-3 and TRBJ2-1, with 11 nucleotides matching TRBD2. Germline V CDR1 and CDR2: ENHRY, SYGVKD. There are 17 residues in the CDR3. J gave up 3 bases and V 0 bases, and 4 bases lay outside the gene matches.

The chain carries TRBV7-9 and TRBJ1-1, with D uncertain. Trimming cost V 5 bases and J 2 bases, with 12 bases left between them. The CDR3 is made up of 14 amino acids. From germline, CDR1 is SEHNR and CDR2 FQNEAQ (reference sequence). Here the CDR3 reads CASSPRTGNTEAFF. CDR3 DNA sequence: TGTGCCAGCAGCCCCCGGACGGGAAACACTGAAGCTTTCTTT.

The chain uses TRBV19 and TRBJ1-1; D may be TRBD1 (6 bases). The CDR3 is 17 amino acids. Trimming removed 4 bases at V and 5 bases at J, with 23 bases between. Looked up from germline, CDR1 is LNHDA and CDR2 is SQIVND (reference sequence). This chain's CDR3 is CASSSRRLTTGRTEAFF. The CDR3 coding sequence is TGTGCCAGTAGTAGTAGACGATTAACTACAGGGCGGACTGAAGCTTTCTTT.

CDR3: CSVEDTGGPGAFF. The CDR3 DNA follows: TGCAGCGTTGAAGATACAGGGGGTCCAGGGGCTTTCTTT. The chain joins TRBV29-1 to TRBJ1-1, with 8 bases matching TRBD1. Germline V lookup: CDR1 SQVTM, CDR2 ANQGSEA. This CDR3 contains 13 residues. With V trimmed by 0 bases and J by 11 bases, 8 bases remained unmatched. Filled out from reference TRBV29-1 and TRBJ1-1, the complete variable domain reads SAVISQKPSRDICQRGTSLTIQCQVDSQVTMMFWYRQQPGQSLTLIATANQGSEATYESGFVIDKFPISRPNLTFSTLTVSNMSPEDSSIYLCSVEDTGGPGAFFGQGTRLTVV.

The chain is built from TRBV5-1 and TRBJ1-1, with 8 bases fitting TRBD1. Germline loops: CDR1 SGHRS, CDR2 YFSETQ. With V trimmed by 4 bases and J by 3 bases, 8 bases remained unmatched. There are 15 residues in the CDR3. CDR3 DNA: TGCGCCAGCAGCCCCAGGGGGCCGGGGGACACTGAAGCTTTCTTT. It specifies CASSPRGPGDTEAFF. The entire variable domain, with the rest obtained from reference TRBV5-1 and TRBJ1-1, is as follows: KAGVTQTPRYLIKTRGQQVTLSCSPISGHRSVSWYQQTPGQGLQFLFEYFSETQRNKGNFPGRFSGRQFSNSRSEMNVSTLELGDSALYLCASSPRGPGDTEAFFGQGTRLTVV.

The chain joins TRBV5-6 to TRBJ1-6, with a tentative D call TRBD1 (5 bases). Germline loops: CDR1 SGHDT, CDR2 YYEEEE. The CDR3 is 16 residues long. The V and J ends lost 0 bases and 7 bases respectively, with 14 bases between them. CDR3 DNA: TGTGCCAGCAGCTTGGTTGGGGGACGGGGGAATTCACCCCTCCACTTT. Protein: CASSLVGGRGNSPLHF.

The chain links TRBV3-1 (or the pseudogene TRBV3-2) to TRBJ1-2, with D tentatively TRBD1 (5 bases). The CDR3 runs to 13 residues. V was trimmed by 7 bases and J by 2 bases, leaving 11 bases between them. Germline loops: CDR1 LGHDT, CDR2 YNNKEL (reference sequence). CDR3 DNA: TGTGCCAGCACCCTCCGGGGGAACTATGGCTACACCTTC. Residues: CASTLRGNYGYTF.

The J gene is TRBJ2-2, the V gene TRBV5-1; 10 positions agree with TRBD1. Per the germline V gene, CDR1 is SGHRS and CDR2 is YFSETQ. The CDR3 extends over 18 amino acids. The V and J ends lost 1 base and 1 base, in that order; junction bases with no gene match: 7. In DNA form, the CDR3 reads TGCGCCAGCAGCTTGACCCCTCGGGACAGGGGGAACACCGGGGAGCTGTTTTTT. Protein sequence: CASSLTPRDRGNTGELFF. The whole variable domain, remainder taken from reference TRBV5-1 and TRBJ2-2, is KAGVTQTPRYLIKTRGQQVTLSCSPISGHRSVSWYQQTPGQGLQFLFEYFSETQRNKGNFPGRFSGRQFSNSRSEMNVSTLELGDSALYLCASSLTPRDRGNTGELFFGEGSRLTVL.

A word on this clone: At one end the junction does not follow the germline gene, possibly because of a read error. This chain joins TRBV19 and TRBJ1-2; D remains unclear. The CDR3 extends over 13 amino acids. Germline lookup yields CDR1 LNHDA and CDR2 SQIVND (reference sequence). This CDR3 is CASSIEISRPVAF. The CDR3 coding sequence is TGTGCCAGTAGTATAGAGATATCCAGGCCGGTCGCCTTC.

This chain links TRBV5-1 with TRBJ2-3; the D gene is possibly TRBD1 (5 bases). V shed 1 base and J shed 3 bases, with 9 bases lying between them. Germline CDR1 SGHRS, CDR2 YFSETQ. This CDR3 region has 14 residues. Written as DNA, the CDR3 is TGCGCCAGCAGCTTGCCAGGGCGGACAGATACGCAGTATTTT. Protein product: CASSLPGRTDTQYF.

The V call is TRBV27, the J call TRBJ2-1, with 7 bases matching TRBD2. The CDR3 runs 14 residues. Looked up from germline, CDR1 is MNHEY and CDR2 is SMNVEV (reference sequence). With 6 bases clipped from V and 0 bases from J, the junction kept 2 bases outside the gene matches. The CDR3: CASRGRGSYNEQFF. The DNA of the CDR3 is TGTGCCAGCAGAGGGAGGGGCTCCTACAATGAGCAGTTCTTC.

This chain uses TRBV7-9 with TRBJ2-3; 10 bases line up with TRBD2. V dropped 1 base and J dropped 2; count of bases not matched to a gene: 3. The germline V gene encodes CDR1 SEHNR and CDR2 FQNEAQ (reference sequence). The CDR3 loop spans 16 amino acids. As DNA, the CDR3 is TGTGCCAGCAGCTTAGGACTAGCGGGTGTCACAGATACGCAGTATTTT. It is translated as CASSLGLAGVTDTQYF.

The chain carries TRBV6-5 and TRBJ1-1, with D tentatively TRBD1 (6 bases). The CDR3 runs to 16 residues. V dropped 4 bases and J dropped 3 bases, with 18 bases sitting between them. Germline lookup yields CDR1 MNHEY and CDR2 SVGAGI. CDR3 amino acids: CASSFERYRADTEAFF. In nucleotides, the CDR3 is TGTGCCAGCAGTTTCGAAAGGTACAGGGCGGACACTGAAGCTTTCTTT.

The chain uses TRBV3-1 (or the pseudogene TRBV3-2) and TRBJ2-3, with 10 bases that match TRBD2. This CDR3 region has 17 residues. Germline loops: CDR1 LGHDT, CDR2 YNNKEL (reference sequence). The V gene end was trimmed by 4 bases and the J gene end by 4 bases; junction bases not matched to a gene: 11. CDR3 loop: CASSPTRVAGGADTQYF. The CDR3 DNA sequence: TGTGCCAGCAGCCCGACTAGAGTAGCGGGAGGAGCAGATACGCAGTATTTT.

The rearrangement links TRBV3-1 (or the pseudogene TRBV3-2) to TRBJ1-3; D not resolved. The V end lost 1 base, the J end lost 0 bases, and 10 bases lay between the germline ends. The length of the CDR3 is 16 residues. Germline V gene data show CDR1 as LGHDT and CDR2 as YNNKEL (reference sequence). For the CDR3, the DNA is TGTGCCAGCAGCCAAGCTTTACTGAACTCTGGAAACACCATATATTTT. This translates into CASSQALLNSGNTIYF.

The chain combines TRBV6-1 with TRBJ1-1; the match to TRBD1 covers 7 bases. Trimming took 3 bases from V and 4 from J; bases not matched to a gene: 8. The CDR3 runs to 15 residues. In germline, CDR1 is MNHNS, CDR2 SASEGT. CDR3 residues: CASSEGDRVTTEAFF. The CDR3 DNA reads TGTGCCAGCAGTGAGGGAGACAGGGTTACCACTGAAGCTTTCTTT.

The chain has TRBV11-2 and TRBJ2-5; 14 bases line up with TRBD2. The CDR3 length is 15 residues. The J segment lost 5 bases and the V segment lost 10 bases, leaving 9 bases of the junction unmatched. Germline-derived CDR1 and CDR2 are SGHAT and FQNNGV. The CDR3 coding sequence is TGTGCCACGGGACTAGCGGGGGCCCAGGGGGAGACCCAGTACTTC. Translating it yields CATGLAGAQGETQYF.